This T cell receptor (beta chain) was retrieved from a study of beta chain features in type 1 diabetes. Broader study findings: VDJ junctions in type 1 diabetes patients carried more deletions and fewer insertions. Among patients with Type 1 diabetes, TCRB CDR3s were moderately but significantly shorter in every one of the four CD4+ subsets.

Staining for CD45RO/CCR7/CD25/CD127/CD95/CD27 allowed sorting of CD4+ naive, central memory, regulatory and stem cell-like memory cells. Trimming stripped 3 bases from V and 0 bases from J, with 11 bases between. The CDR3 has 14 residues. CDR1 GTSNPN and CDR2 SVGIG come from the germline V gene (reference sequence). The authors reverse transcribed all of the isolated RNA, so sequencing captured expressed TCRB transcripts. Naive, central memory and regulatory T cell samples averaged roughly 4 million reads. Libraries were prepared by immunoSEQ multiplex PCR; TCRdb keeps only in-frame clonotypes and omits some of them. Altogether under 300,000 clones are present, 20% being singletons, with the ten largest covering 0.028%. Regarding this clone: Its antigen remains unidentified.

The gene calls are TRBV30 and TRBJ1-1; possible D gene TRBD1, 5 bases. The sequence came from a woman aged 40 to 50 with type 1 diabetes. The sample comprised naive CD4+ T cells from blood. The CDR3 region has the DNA TGTGCCTGGAGCTTGGGACTGATGAACACTGAAGCTTTCTTT. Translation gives CAWSLGLMNTEAFF.